These T cell receptor beta chains were read from a single sample in a study of cytomegalovirus exposure and HLA in healthy donors. The repertoire was sequenced with immunoSEQ multiplex PCR; TCRdb's copy has only in-frame clones and lacks some. The table lists 55,000 to 80,000 clones, approximately 93% of them singletons. The specimen sequenced was PBMCs. These receptors were collected from a man aged 18 to 29 in good health and CMV-seropositive. Both conserved end residues are part of each CDR3. The order of the fields is clone size, D gene, V gene, J gene, CDR3 DNA, CDR3 protein. A D gene is named only where the DNA matches it firmly. The listing skips clone size in some rows; elsewhere it reads once, few, many or a size class.

NA	NA	TRBV5-1	TRBJ2-2	TGCGCCAGCAGCTTCGACACCTCGAACACCGGGGAGCTGTTTTTT	CASSFDTSNTGELFF
NA	TRBD1	TRBV18	TRBJ2-2	TGTGCCAGCTCACTCGCGGGGACAGGGTCGACCGGGGAGCTGTTTTTT	CASSLAGTGSTGELFF
NA	NA	TRBV5-1	TRBJ2-2	TGCGCCAGCAGCCTGACTAACCTGAACACCGGGGAGCTGTTTTTT	CASSLTNLNTGELFF
NA	TRBD2	TRBV6-6	TRBJ2-3	TGTGCCAGCACCGCCGGACTAGCGGGGGTAGATACGCAGTATTTT	CASTAGLAGVDTQYF
NA	TRBD1	TRBV7-8	TRBJ2-2	TGTGCCAGCGGGGGACAGGGAGGTCGGACCGGGGAGCTGTTTTTT	CASGGQGGRTGELFF
NA	TRBD1	TRBV9	TRBJ1-2	TGTGCCAGCACCCTAACCGGGACAGGGAACTATGGCTACACCTTC	CASTLTGTGNYGYTF
NA	NA	TRBV19	TRBJ2-5	TGTGCCAGTAGTATCATGGCAGGGTATGGTTCAGAGACCCAGTACTTC	CASSIMAGYGSETQYF
NA	TRBD2	TRBV2	TRBJ2-7	TGTGCCAGCAGTGCTATGGCTAGCGGAAGCTACGAGCAGTACTTC	CASSAMASGSYEQYF
NA	TRBD2	TRBV7-8	TRBJ2-1	TGTGCCAGCAGCCGACCGGGGGGCTCCTACAATGAGCAGTTCTTC	CASSRPGGSYNEQFF
NA	TRBD1	TRBV12-5	TRBJ2-2	TGTGCTAGTGGTTTGGTAAGGACAGGGATATGGTCCGGGGAGCTGTTTTTT	CASGLVRTGIWSGELFF
NA	NA	TRBV5-6	TRBJ2-7	TGTGCCAGCAGCTTCTTCAGTATTCAGGACGAGCAGTACTTC	CASSFFSIQDEQYF
NA	NA	TRBV29-1	TRBJ2-3	TGCAGCGTTGAATCCCGACTAGCAGATACGCAGTATTTT	CSVESRLADTQYF
NA	TRBD1	TRBV19	TRBJ1-5	TGTGCCACCGGGACAGTTAATCAGCCCCAGCATTTT	CATGTVNQPQHF
NA	NA	TRBV7-7	TRBJ1-1	TGTGCCAGCAGCTACTCGCTGTCAGCACAGGACACTGAAGCTTTCTTT	CASSYSLSAQDTEAFF
NA	TRBD2	TRBV5-1	TRBJ2-3	TGCGCCAGCAGCCTAAGGACTAGCGGGAGTAAGGATACGCAGTATTTT	CASSLRTSGSKDTQYF
NA	NA	TRBV12-5	TRBJ1-1	TGTGCTAGTGGTTTGGTCGGGGGAGAGAGCACTGAAGCTTTCTTT	CASGLVGGESTEAFF
NA	NA	TRBV19	TRBJ1-2	TGTGCCAGTAGTATTACCTTACAGGGACCCTATGGCTACACCTTC	CASSITLQGPYGYTF
NA	TRBD1	TRBV9	TRBJ1-2	TGTGCCAGCAGCAATCGACCCAGGGGGCCCATCTATGGCTACACCTTC	CASSNRPRGPIYGYTF
NA	TRBD1	TRBV28	TRBJ2-1	TGTGCCAGCAGTCCCCGGACAGGGGGCTGGGAGCAGTTCTTC	CASSPRTGGWEQFF
NA	TRBD1	TRBV5-6	TRBJ2-7	TGTGCCAGCAGCTTGGCGGTCGGGGACAGAGCCTACGAGCAGTACTTC	CASSLAVGDRAYEQYF
once	NA	TRBV20-1	TRBJ2-7	TGCAGTGCTAGGGAGGGTTACGAGCAGTACTTC	CSAREGYEQYF
NA	NA	TRBV7-9	TRBJ1-5	TGTGCCAGCAGCTGGTCTCGGGATCCCAATCAGCCCCAGCATTTT	CASSWSRDPNQPQHF
NA	TRBD1	TRBV27	TRBJ1-1	TGTGCCAGCAGGAGGGGCACCACAGGGGGTGATGAAGCTTTCTTT	CASRRGTTGGDEAFF
NA	TRBD1	TRBV10-3	TRBJ1-3	TGTGCCATCAGTGAGAGGGGACAGGGGGGAAACACCATATATTTT	CAISERGQGGNTIYF
NA	NA	TRBV5-1	TRBJ2-5	TGCGCCAGCAGCCTGGGCGACCAAGAGACCCAGTACTTC	CASSLGDQETQYF
NA	TRBD2	TRBV13	TRBJ2-5	TGTGCCAGCAGCCCCCTCGCGGGGGGGGCGGGAGAGACCCAGTACTTC	CASSPLAGGAGETQYF
NA	NA	TRBV25-1	TRBJ1-1	TGTGCCAGCAGTGAACGTGGTGGCAACACTGAAGCTTTCTTT	CASSERGGNTEAFF
NA	NA	TRBV10-3	TRBJ2-4	TGTGCCATCAGTGCCGCCGGAGGGGCCAAAAACATTCAGTACTTC	CAISAAGGAKNIQYF
once	NA	TRBV9	TRBJ2-7	TGTGCCAGCAGCGTAGGTTTCGGGTACGAGCAGTACTTC	CASSVGFGYEQYF
NA	NA	TRBV11-2	TRBJ2-3	TGTGCCAGCAGCTTAAGCCGGGGGTACACAGATACGCAGTATTTT	CASSLSRGYTDTQYF
NA	TRBD2	TRBV5-1	TRBJ2-1	TGCGCCAGCAGCTTTACTAGCGGAGCCTACAATGAGCAGTTCTTC	CASSFTSGAYNEQFF
NA	NA	TRBV28	TRBJ1-1	TGTGCCAGCAGACACCGGGTCGATGGAGAAGCTTTCTTT	CASRHRVDGEAFF
once	TRBD2	TRBV9	TRBJ2-7	TGTGCCAGCCCGTACAATTCAGCGGGGGAGCAGTACTTC	CASPYNSAGEQYF
NA	NA	TRBV29-1	TRBJ1-1	TGCAGCGTAGGAGACAGGAGCCCGACTGAAGCTTTCTTT	CSVGDRSPTEAFF
NA	TRBD2	TRBV5-1	TRBJ2-7	TGCGCCAGCAGCTTGGCCGTGTTACTAGCGGGACCTTACGAGCAGTACTTC	CASSLAVLLAGPYEQYF
NA	NA	TRBV5-4	TRBJ2-2	TGTGCCAGCAGCTTGGGAGGGGGGAACACCGGGGAGCTGTTTTTT	CASSLGGGNTGELFF
NA	TRBD1	TRBV5-1	TRBJ1-3	TGCGCCAGCAGCTGGGCGTCGACAGGGAGTGGAAACACCATATATTTT	CASSWASTGSGNTIYF
NA	TRBD2	TRBV5-8	TRBJ2-7	TGTGCCAGCAGTGACTTGGCGGGAGGGAGATCCTACGAGCAGTACTTC	CASSDLAGGRSYEQYF
NA	NA	TRBV27	TRBJ2-2	TGTGCCAGCAGTTTTCTCTCGGACACCGGGGAGCTGTTTTTT	CASSFLSDTGELFF
NA	NA	TRBV11-2	TRBJ2-3	TGTGCCAGCAGCTTAGGCGTCAGCGCGAGCGGTAGTACGCAGTATTTT	CASSLGVSASGSTQYF
NA	TRBD1	TRBV6-5	TRBJ1-1	TGTGCCAGCACCATGACAGGGTATGGTGAAGCTTTCTTT	CASTMTGYGEAFF
NA	NA	TRBV5-1	TRBJ2-5	TGCGCCAGCAGCTTGGCCGACGGGCGGGGTAGAGAGACCCAGTACTTC	CASSLADGRGRETQYF
NA	NA	TRBV7-2	TRBJ1-2	TGTGCCAGCAGCGTACAGGGTTATGGCTACACCTTC	CASSVQGYGYTF
once	TRBD1	TRBV10-3	TRBJ2-2	TGTGCCATCAGTGAGTCCCTTCGGACAGGGTCGCCCGGGGAGCTGTTTTTT	CAISESLRTGSPGELFF
NA	NA	TRBV11-3	TRBJ2-2	TGTGCCAGCAGCTTAGGGACGGGGGGCTTCGGGGAGCTGTTTTTT	CASSLGTGGFGELFF
NA	TRBD1	TRBV10-3	TRBJ2-5	TGTGCCATCAGTGAGTCCAACAGGGGTGGAGAGACCCAGTACTTC	CAISESNRGGETQYF
once	NA	TRBV7-8	TRBJ1-5	TGTGCCAGCAGCCCGAATAGCCGCAATCAGCCCCAGCATTTT	CASSPNSRNQPQHF
NA	NA	TRBV29-1	TRBJ2-7	TGCAGCGTTGGGAGGGGACAGTACGAGCAGTACTTC	CSVGRGQYEQYF
NA	NA	TRBV5-6	TRBJ1-5	TGTGCCAGCAGCGAGGGTGGCCAGCCCCAGCATTTT	CASSEGGQPQHF
NA	NA	TRBV20-1	TRBJ2-1	TGCAGTGCAGACAGCTACAATGAGCAGTTCTTC	CSADSYNEQFF
NA	TRBD1	TRBV5-6	TRBJ2-7	TGTGCCAGCAGCTTGTTATTAGGACAGGGTTACGAGCAGTACTTC	CASSLLLGQGYEQYF
NA	NA	TRBV6-6	TRBJ2-1	TGTGCCAGCACCGGGAATGAGCAGTTCTTC	CASTGNEQFF
NA	TRBD1	TRBV5-6	TRBJ1-5	TGTGCCAGCAGCTTGGTGGCGGCAGGGGGCGACAATCAGCCCCAGCATTTT	CASSLVAAGGDNQPQHF
NA	NA	TRBV20-1	TRBJ1-2	TGCAGTGCTAGAAGCGTTTATGGCTACACCTTC	CSARSVYGYTF